This T cell receptor beta chain was identified during a study of identical twins. With respect to this clonotype: Its antigen is not identified.

Study-wide results and limits: With beta out-of-frame sequences, excess sharing by twins was weaker.

V shed 3 bases and J shed 2 bases, with 11 bases lying between them. The CDR3 length is 14 residues. Each CDR3 protein is one row after TCRdb ran MiXCR on the 5' RACE reads. The sample shows a few hundred thousand distinct CDR3 sequences, 7.5% to 10% of them seen only once. These data also featured in a second study, about yellow fever vaccine responses in identical twins.

The sample taken for sequencing was PBMCs. The clonotype comes from a woman younger than 30 in good health. V is TRBV12-3 or TRBV12-4 and J is TRBJ2-7; a possible D gene is TRBD2 (6 bases). The CDR3 coding sequence is TGTGCCAGCAGTTTGTGGCGGGACCCCTACGAGCAGTACTTC. As protein: CASSLWRDPYEQYF.